This T cell receptor beta chain was captured by sequencing in a study of metastatic and nonmetastatic thyroid tumors. Germline values: CDR1 PRHDT, CDR2 FYEKMQ (reference sequence). V lost 1 base, J lost 15 bases, and 16 bases stayed unmatched. CDR3 length equals 15 residues. Thyroid surgery was preceded by no treatment in any patient. TCRdb re-clonotyped the PCR reads through MiXCR. The sample lists 20,000 to 25,000 clones; approximately 20% were seen once. The chain carries TRBV13 and TRBJ2-3, with 7 nucleotides matching TRBD2. The source of this sequence is a female donor with papillary thyroid cancer or a benign thyroid nodule (not recorded which). Some clones in this sample may be carry-over from other donors' samples. The sequenced material came from blood. The DNA of the CDR3 is TGTGCCAGCAGCTTAGACCTAGCGGACACAGATACACATTATTTT. Protein sequence: CASSLDLADTDTHYF.